The 16 T cell receptor beta chains given below trace back to one sample, sequenced in a study of blood T cell repertoires in COVID-19. Clones were read by immunoSEQ multiplex PCR, and TCRdb kept only the in-frame ones, dropping some. This sample carries 350,000 to 450,000 clones, approximately 86% of them seen once, and the ten largest clones take roughly 7.2%. What was sequenced was peripheral blood. All receptors come from a woman aged 55-75 years with COVID-19, enrolled during active disease.

This rearrangement joins TRBV6-6 to TRBJ1-2; D unresolved. CDR1 is MNHNY, CDR2 SVGAGI, per germline (reference sequence). The ends were cut back, 0 bases at V and 3 bases at J, with 2 bases in the middle. This CDR3 has 12 amino acids. The CDR3 DNA follows: TGTGCCAGCAGTTACTCCGACTATGGCTACACCTTC. Its translation is CASSYSDYGYTF.

This chain links TRBV15 with TRBJ1-5; D ambiguous. CDR3 length equals 14 residues. V shed 1 base and J shed 3 bases, with 7 bases lying between them. CDR1 is LNHNV and CDR2 is YYDKDF in the germline V gene (reference sequence). CDR3 bases: TGTGCCACCAGCAGAGTAGAGTACAATCAGCCCCAGCATTTT. Its protein product is CATSRVEYNQPQHF.

The rearrangement joins TRBV3-1 (or the pseudogene TRBV3-2) to TRBJ2-1; the D gene is possibly TRBD2 (6 bases). Germline loops: CDR1 LGHDT, CDR2 YNNKEL (reference sequence). The CDR3 covers 19 residues. V lost 4 bases, J lost 8 bases, and 30 bases lay in between. The CDR3 is CASSPGRESLNLPAHEQFF. In nucleotides, the CDR3 is TGTGCCAGCAGCCCCGGGCGGGAATCTCTCAACCTCCCTGCCCATGAGCAGTTCTTC.

This chain uses TRBV19 with TRBJ2-7; 9 bases are a match to TRBD2. From germline, CDR1 is LNHDA and CDR2 SQIVND (reference sequence). The CDR3 spans 14 residues. V lost 7 bases and J lost 2; bases outside the gene matches: 6. The CDR3 DNA reads TGTGCCAGTACCACTAGCGGGCATCCCTACGAGCAGTACTTC. Amino acids: CASTTSGHPYEQYF.

This chain uses TRBV4-1 with TRBJ2-1; 7 nucleotides align to TRBD2. The CDR3 is 17 residues long. V lost 0 bases to trimming and J lost 0 bases; unmatched junction nucleotides: 5. CDR1 MGHRA and CDR2 YSYEKL come from the germline V gene. CDR3: CASSQDGAGYSYNEQFF. The CDR3 DNA is TGCGCCAGCAGCCAAGATGGAGCGGGGTACTCCTACAATGAGCAGTTCTTC.

This chain links TRBV3-1 (or the pseudogene TRBV3-2) with TRBJ2-3, with TRBD2 as a possible D gene (7 bases). CDR1 and CDR2 (germline): LGHDT, YNNKEL (reference sequence). The V gene lost 4 bases and the J gene lost 0 bases, with 14 bases spanning the gap. The CDR3 length is 16 residues. The CDR3 region is CASSRRRGGSTDTQYF. The CDR3 coding sequence is TGTGCCAGCAGCCGGAGAAGGGGGGGGAGCACAGATACGCAGTATTTT.

The chain recombines TRBV10-3 with TRBJ2-3; tentatively, D is TRBD2 (6 bases). CDR3 length: 15 amino acids. Germline V gene data show CDR1 as ENHRY and CDR2 as SYGVKD. V lost 4 bases and J 0 bases, leaving 11 bases between the germline ends. CDR3 DNA sequence: TGTGCCATCAGTGCGGGGGTCTCTAGCACAGATACGCAGTATTTT. Translating gives CAISAGVSSTDTQYF.

This chain links TRBV29-1 with TRBJ1-2; 9 bases agree with TRBD1. Germline V gene sequence: CDR1 SQVTM, CDR2 ANQGSEA. The CDR3 length is 11 residues. Trimming removed 4 bases from V and 12 bases from J; junction bases left unmatched: 6. CDR3 region: CSVVGGTGNTF. CDR3 coding DNA: TGCAGCGTTGTTGGTGGGACAGGGAACACCTTC.

The chain couples TRBV19 to TRBJ1-4; no firm D call. The ends were cut back, 3 bases at V and 4 bases at J, with 12 bases in the middle. The CDR3 has 15 amino acids. Germline loops: CDR1 LNHDA, CDR2 SQIVND (reference sequence). CDR3 DNA sequence: TGTGCCAGTAGTATGGGTGGAGGGATTAATGAAAAACTGTTTTTT. Translation gives CASSMGGGINEKLFF.

The gene calls are TRBV19 and TRBJ2-3; TRBD2 matches at 11 bases. The CDR3 extends over 15 amino acids. Trimming took 7 bases from V and 10 from J; bases not matched to a gene: 13. Germline V gene sequence: CDR1 LNHDA, CDR2 SQIVND (reference sequence). CDR3 protein: CASKGIAGGDLSQYF. DNA of the CDR3: TGTGCCAGTAAGGGGATAGCGGGGGGGGATCTATCGCAGTATTTT.

This clone turned up a few times. V gene TRBV7-9 combines with J gene TRBJ1-3; 9 bases are shared with TRBD1. This CDR3 is built from 17 residues. Germline-derived CDR1 and CDR2 are SEHNR and FQNEAQ (reference sequence). The V segment lost 4 bases and the J segment 0 bases; nucleotides outside the gene matches: 7. CDR3 protein: CASSWGTGLHSGNTIYF. DNA for the CDR3: TGTGCCAGCAGCTGGGGGACAGGGCTACACTCTGGAAACACCATATATTTT.

CDR3 nucleotide sequence: TGTGCCAGCAGTTACGCGACAGGGGTGAACACTGAAGCTTTCTTT. Amino acid sequence: CASSYATGVNTEAFF. The J gene is TRBJ1-1, the V gene TRBV6-5; 8 bases are shared with TRBD1. V shed 2 bases and J 0 bases; nucleotides not matched to a gene: 2. The CDR3 runs to 15 residues. The V gene's germline CDR1 is MNHEY and CDR2 SVGAGI.

The sample holds a few counts of this clone. The rearrangement joins TRBV4-3 to TRBJ1-2; no firm D call. V shed 0 bases and J shed 4 bases, with 12 bases lying between them. The CDR3 has 15 amino acids. CDR1 is LGHNA and CDR2 is YSLEER in the germline V gene. CDR3 DNA: TGCGCCAGCAGCCAAGATGGAGCCGGGAGCTATGGCTACACCTTC. The encoded protein is CASSQDGAGSYGYTF.

This chain links TRBV2 with TRBJ1-6; D not certain. CDR1 is SNHLY and CDR2 is FYNNEI in the germline V gene. The CDR3 is made up of 15 amino acids. Trimming cost V 8 bases and J 1 base, with 12 bases left between them. The CDR3 is CASSRSTSYNSPLHF. CDR3 DNA sequence: TGTGCCAGCTCAAGATCCACATCCTATAATTCACCCCTCCACTTT.

The rearrangement uses TRBV5-1 and TRBJ1-3; D uncertain. Trimming removed 0 bases at V and 3 bases at J, with 7 bases between. There are 14 residues in the CDR3. The germline gives CDR1 SGHRS, CDR2 YFSETQ. This chain's CDR3 is CASSLGGGGNTIYF. DNA of the CDR3: TGCGCCAGCAGCTTGGGAGGAGGTGGAAACACCATATATTTT. Using reference TRBV5-1 and TRBJ1-3 for the parts outside the CDR3, the full variable domain is KAGVTQTPRYLIKTRGQQVTLSCSPISGHRSVSWYQQTPGQGLQFLFEYFSETQRNKGNFPGRFSGRQFSNSRSEMNVSTLELGDSALYLCASSLGGGGNTIYFGEGSWLTVV.

The chain employs TRBV7-2 and TRBJ1-2; TRBD1 aligns across 8 bases. The J segment lost 7 bases and the V segment lost 3 bases, leaving 4 bases of the junction unmatched. CDR1 is SGHTA, CDR2 FQGNSA, per germline. CDR3 length: 13 residues. The chain's CDR3 is CASSFGQGSGYTF. The CDR3 DNA follows: TGTGCCAGCAGCTTCGGACAGGGTTCTGGCTACACCTTC.